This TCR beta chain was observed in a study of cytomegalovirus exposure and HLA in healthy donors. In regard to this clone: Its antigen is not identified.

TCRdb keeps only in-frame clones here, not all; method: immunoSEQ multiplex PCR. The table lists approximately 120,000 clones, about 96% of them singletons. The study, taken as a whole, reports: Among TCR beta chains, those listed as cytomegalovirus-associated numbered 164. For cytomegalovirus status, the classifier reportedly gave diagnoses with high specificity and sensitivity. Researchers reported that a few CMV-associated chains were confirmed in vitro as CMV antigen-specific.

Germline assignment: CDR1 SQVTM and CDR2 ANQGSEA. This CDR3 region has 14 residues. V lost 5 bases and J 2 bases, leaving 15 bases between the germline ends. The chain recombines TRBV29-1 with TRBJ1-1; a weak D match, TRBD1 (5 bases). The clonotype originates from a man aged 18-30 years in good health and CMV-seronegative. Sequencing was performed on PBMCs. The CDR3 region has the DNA TGCAGCGTTCAACTTGCGGGGACTAACACTGAAGCTTTCTTT. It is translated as CSVQLAGTNTEAFF.